This is a list of T cell receptor beta chains from one sample in a study of Ad26.COV2.S vaccination and SARS-CoV-2 variants. Profiling relied on immunoSEQ multiplex PCR, and the TCRdb table lists in-frame clones only, not all of them. Among roughly 350,000 clones listed, 75% to 90% were seen once. The sample consisted of peripheral blood, taken in a trial of Ad26.COV2.S vaccine versus placebo. These TCRs come from a person between 18 and 65 years old who received the Ad26.COV2.S COVID-19 vaccine or a placebo. Each CDR3 is given with its conserved first and last residue. Fields, in order: J gene, D gene, clone size, V gene, CDR3 protein, CDR3 DNA. D genes are given only for firm matches. Expanded clones get a size class; other rows say once, few or many, or leave the size out.

J gene: TRBJ1-3
D gene: -
clone size: -
V gene: TRBV7-5
CDR3 protein: CARSAPTRTLGTTEGNTIYF
CDR3 DNA: TGTGCCAGAAGCGCCCCAACTAGGACACTGGGCACTACTGAAGGAAACACCATATATTTT

J gene: TRBJ1-2
D gene: -
clone size: -
V gene: TRBV9
CDR3 protein: CASSVGQGGGYGYTF
CDR3 DNA: TGTGCCAGCAGCGTAGGGCAGGGAGGTGGCTATGGCTACACCTTC

J gene: TRBJ2-7
D gene: TRBD2
clone size: -
V gene: TRBV7-2
CDR3 protein: CASRPEGSGRYYEQYF
CDR3 DNA: TGTGCCAGCAGACCGGAGGGTAGCGGGAGATACTACGAGCAGTACTTC

J gene: TRBJ2-3
D gene: -
clone size: -
V gene: TRBV28
CDR3 protein: CASSSPPAITDTQYF
CDR3 DNA: TGTGCCAGCAGTTCCCCCCCGGCCATCACAGATACGCAGTATTTT

J gene: TRBJ2-3
D gene: TRBD2
clone size: -
V gene: TRBV5-1
CDR3 protein: CASSLSTSGPDTQYF
CDR3 DNA: TGCGCCAGCAGCTTGAGTACTAGCGGTCCAGATACGCAGTATTTT

J gene: TRBJ2-1
D gene: TRBD2
clone size: -
V gene: TRBV7-6
CDR3 protein: CASSLELAGVHNEQFF
CDR3 DNA: TGTGCCAGCAGCTTAGAGCTAGCGGGGGTCCACAATGAGCAGTTCTTC

J gene: TRBJ1-2
D gene: -
clone size: -
V gene: TRBV20-1
CDR3 protein: CSAADYGYTF
CDR3 DNA: TGCAGTGCCGCTGATTATGGCTACACCTTC

J gene: TRBJ1-2
D gene: -
clone size: -
V gene: TRBV7-9
CDR3 protein: CASSLEVPRDLYGYTF
CDR3 DNA: TGTGCCAGCAGCTTAGAAGTGCCCAGGGACCTTTATGGCTACACCTTC

J gene: TRBJ2-1
D gene: TRBD1
clone size: -
V gene: TRBV18
CDR3 protein: CASSLQGAGYNEQFF
CDR3 DNA: TGTGCCAGCTCCCTACAGGGGGCGGGGTACAATGAGCAGTTCTTC

J gene: TRBJ2-1
D gene: -
clone size: -
V gene: TRBV28
CDR3 protein: CASSLPGEGSYNEQFF
CDR3 DNA: TGTGCCAGCAGTTTACCAGGAGAGGGTAGCTACAATGAGCAGTTCTTC

J gene: TRBJ2-6
D gene: TRBD1
clone size: -
V gene: TRBV10-1
CDR3 protein: CASSENAGGDSGANVLTF
CDR3 DNA: TGCGCCAGCAGTGAGAATGCAGGGGGTGACTCTGGGGCCAACGTCCTGACTTTC

J gene: TRBJ2-2
D gene: TRBD1
clone size: -
V gene: TRBV28
CDR3 protein: CASSLGTGGGAGELFF
CDR3 DNA: TGTGCCAGCAGTTTAGGGACAGGGGGAGGAGCCGGGGAGCTGTTTTTT

J gene: TRBJ2-7
D gene: TRBD2
clone size: few
V gene: TRBV7-2
CDR3 protein: CASSLLFGGRAGEQYF
CDR3 DNA: TGTGCCAGCAGCCTGCTTTTTGGCGGGAGGGCGGGGGAGCAGTACTTC

J gene: TRBJ2-1
D gene: -
clone size: few
V gene: TRBV7-8
CDR3 protein: CASSQRGNEQFF
CDR3 DNA: TGTGCCAGCAGCCAAAGGGGGAATGAGCAGTTCTTC

J gene: TRBJ2-2
D gene: TRBD2
clone size: -
V gene: TRBV28
CDR3 protein: CASHGTSGPGELFF
CDR3 DNA: TGTGCCAGCCACGGGACTAGCGGGCCCGGGGAGCTGTTTTTT

J gene: TRBJ2-7
D gene: -
clone size: -
V gene: TRBV7-2
CDR3 protein: CASSLEVGITYEQYF
CDR3 DNA: TGTGCCAGCAGCTTAGAGGTCGGCATCACCTACGAGCAGTACTTC

J gene: TRBJ2-7
D gene: TRBD1
clone size: -
V gene: TRBV4-1
CDR3 protein: CASSQLPGQGVAYEQYF
CDR3 DNA: TGCGCCAGCAGCCAACTTCCGGGACAGGGGGTGGCTTACGAGCAGTACTTC

J gene: TRBJ2-1
D gene: TRBD2
clone size: -
V gene: TRBV10-3
CDR3 protein: CAARTSGGYNEQFF
CDR3 DNA: TGTGCCGCCCGGACTAGCGGGGGGTACAATGAGCAGTTCTTC

J gene: TRBJ1-1
D gene: -
clone size: -
V gene: TRBV29-1
CDR3 protein: CSVETGLVAFF
CDR3 DNA: TGCAGCGTTGAAACAGGCTTAGTAGCTTTCTTT

J gene: TRBJ1-2
D gene: TRBD1
clone size: -
V gene: TRBV6-1
CDR3 protein: CASSEPGQGWRGYGYTF
CDR3 DNA: TGTGCCAGCAGTGAACCGGGACAGGGGTGGAGGGGCTATGGCTACACCTTC

J gene: TRBJ2-1
D gene: TRBD2
clone size: -
V gene: TRBV5-1
CDR3 protein: CASSLAAGDPYNEQFF
CDR3 DNA: TGCGCCAGCAGCTTGGCTGCGGGAGACCCCTACAATGAGCAGTTCTTC

J gene: TRBJ1-6
D gene: -
clone size: -
V gene: TRBV27
CDR3 protein: CASSSRWSRPDSPLHF
CDR3 DNA: TGTGCCAGCAGTTCCCGGTGGAGCCGACCGGATTCACCCCTCCACTTT

J gene: TRBJ2-6
D gene: -
clone size: -
V gene: TRBV11-3
CDR3 protein: CASSPSYPGANVLTF
CDR3 DNA: TGTGCCAGCAGCCCCTCATACCCTGGGGCCAACGTCCTGACTTTC

J gene: TRBJ2-3
D gene: -
clone size: once
V gene: TRBV18
CDR3 protein: CASSPPVDTQYF
CDR3 DNA: TGTGCCAGCTCACCCCCGGTAGATACGCAGTATTTT

J gene: TRBJ1-2
D gene: -
clone size: -
V gene: TRBV27
CDR3 protein: CASSSHLDTPYGYTF
CDR3 DNA: TGTGCCAGCAGTTCCCACCTGGACACCCCCTATGGCTACACCTTC

J gene: TRBJ2-7
D gene: -
clone size: -
V gene: TRBV2
CDR3 protein: CASSETSAYEQYF
CDR3 DNA: TGTGCCAGCAGTGAAACCTCTGCCTACGAGCAGTACTTC